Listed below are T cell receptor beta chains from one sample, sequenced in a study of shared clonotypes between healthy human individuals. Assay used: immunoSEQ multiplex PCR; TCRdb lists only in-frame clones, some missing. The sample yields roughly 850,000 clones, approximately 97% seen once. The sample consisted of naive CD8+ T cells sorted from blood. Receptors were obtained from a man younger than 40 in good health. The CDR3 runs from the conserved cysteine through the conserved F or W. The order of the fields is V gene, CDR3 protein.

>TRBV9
CASSTRTGPYEQYF
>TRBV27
CASTNSPGQGLTGELFF
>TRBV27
CASSLGRASYEQYF
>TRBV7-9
CASSSFTGTIYNEQFF
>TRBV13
CASSPSEGSDTQYF
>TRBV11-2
CASSLGSRGLSSHEQYF
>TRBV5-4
CASSLGVASGRKSSYNEQFF
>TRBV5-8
CASSLGSLAGEQFF
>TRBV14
CASSRLAGSGADTQYF
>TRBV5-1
CASSLDRVGYEQYF
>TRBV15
CATSRGRVSTDTQYF